The sequence of this T cell receptor beta chain was determined in a study of blood T cell repertoires in COVID-19. Overall study: Sample material is recorded as cDNA or gDNA derived from T cells, B-cell-depleted T cells, or PBMCs.

Germline CDR1 is LNHDA and CDR2 is SQIVND (reference sequence). Trimming cost V 1 base and J 0 bases; bases outside gene matches: 3. CDR3 length: 16 residues. Cohort 3 recovered donors had two negative PCRs, clearance, or symptom resolution. In the original workflow: Reference gene primer amplification yielded estimated nucleated cell counts. Data came from immunoSEQ multiplex PCR; TCRdb stores just in-frame clones and leaves some out. The DNA gave D and trimming, while V, J and clone size come from that table. The repertoire holds some 510,000 clones, roughly 90% seen once, with 1.5% to 2% in the top ten.

This chain joins TRBV19 and TRBJ2-3; 8 positions match TRBD2. The clonotype was recovered from a woman aged 40 to 55 who had recovered from COVID-19. Material: PBMCs or T cells enriched from blood (not recorded which). CDR3 sequence: CASSIGLASSTDTQYF. As DNA, the CDR3 is TGTGCCAGTAGTATAGGACTAGCGTCTAGCACAGATACGCAGTATTTT.